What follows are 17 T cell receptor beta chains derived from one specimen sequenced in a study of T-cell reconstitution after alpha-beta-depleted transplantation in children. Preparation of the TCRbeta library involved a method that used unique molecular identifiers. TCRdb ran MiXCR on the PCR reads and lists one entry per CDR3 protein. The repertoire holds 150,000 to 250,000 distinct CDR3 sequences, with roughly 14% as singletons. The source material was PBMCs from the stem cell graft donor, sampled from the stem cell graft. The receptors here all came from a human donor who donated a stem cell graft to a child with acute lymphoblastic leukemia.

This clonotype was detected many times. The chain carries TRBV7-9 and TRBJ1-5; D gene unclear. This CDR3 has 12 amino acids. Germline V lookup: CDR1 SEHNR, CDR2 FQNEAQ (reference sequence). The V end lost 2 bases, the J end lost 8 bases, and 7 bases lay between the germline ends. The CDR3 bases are TGTGCCAGCAGCTTAAACATTGAGCCCCAGCATTTT. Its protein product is CASSLNIEPQHF.

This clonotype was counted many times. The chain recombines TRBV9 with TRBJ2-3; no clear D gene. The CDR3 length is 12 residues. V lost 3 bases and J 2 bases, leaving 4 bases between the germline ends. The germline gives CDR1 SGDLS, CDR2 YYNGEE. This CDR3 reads CASSAYTDTQYF. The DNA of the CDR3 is TGTGCCAGCAGCGCGTACACAGATACGCAGTATTTT.

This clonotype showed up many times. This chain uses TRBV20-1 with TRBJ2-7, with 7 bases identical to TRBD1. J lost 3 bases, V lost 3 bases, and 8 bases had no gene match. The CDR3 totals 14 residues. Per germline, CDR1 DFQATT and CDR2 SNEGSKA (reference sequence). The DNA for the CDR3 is TGCAGTGCTAGGCCCGGGGCAGGGGGCTACGAGCAGTACTTC. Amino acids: CSARPGAGGYEQYF.

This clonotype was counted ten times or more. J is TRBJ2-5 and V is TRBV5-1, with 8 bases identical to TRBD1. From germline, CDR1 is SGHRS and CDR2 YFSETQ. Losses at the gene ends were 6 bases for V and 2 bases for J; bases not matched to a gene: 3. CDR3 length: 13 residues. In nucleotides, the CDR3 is TGCGCCAGCACAAGGACAGGGCAAGAGACCCAGTACTTC. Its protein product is CASTRTGQETQYF.

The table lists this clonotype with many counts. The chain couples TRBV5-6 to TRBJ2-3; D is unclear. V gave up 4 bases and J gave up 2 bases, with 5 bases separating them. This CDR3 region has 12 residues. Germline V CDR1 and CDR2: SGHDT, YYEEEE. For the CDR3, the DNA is TGTGCCAGCAGCCATAACACAGATACGCAGTATTTT. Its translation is CASSHNTDTQYF.

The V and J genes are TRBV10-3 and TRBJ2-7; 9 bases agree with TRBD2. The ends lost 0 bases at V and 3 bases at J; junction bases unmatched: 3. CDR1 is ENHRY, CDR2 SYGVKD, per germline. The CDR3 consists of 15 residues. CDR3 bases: TGTGCCATCAGTGAGTCTGAGACTAGCGGCTACGAGCAGTACTTC. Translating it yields CAISESETSGYEQYF.

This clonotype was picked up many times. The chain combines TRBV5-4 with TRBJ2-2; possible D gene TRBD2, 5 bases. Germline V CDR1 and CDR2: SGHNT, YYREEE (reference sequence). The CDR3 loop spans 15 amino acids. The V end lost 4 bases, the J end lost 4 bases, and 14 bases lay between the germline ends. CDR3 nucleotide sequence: TGTGCCAGCAGCCCCTCGGGAAGACCCACCGGGGAGCTGTTTTTT. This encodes CASSPSGRPTGELFF.

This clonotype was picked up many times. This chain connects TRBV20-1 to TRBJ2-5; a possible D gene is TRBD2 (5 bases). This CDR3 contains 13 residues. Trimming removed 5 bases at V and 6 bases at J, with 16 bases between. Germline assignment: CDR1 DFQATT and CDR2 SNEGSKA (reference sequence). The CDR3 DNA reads TGCAGTGCTCCCCGCGGAGGATGGCAGACCCAGTACTTC. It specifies CSAPRGGWQTQYF.

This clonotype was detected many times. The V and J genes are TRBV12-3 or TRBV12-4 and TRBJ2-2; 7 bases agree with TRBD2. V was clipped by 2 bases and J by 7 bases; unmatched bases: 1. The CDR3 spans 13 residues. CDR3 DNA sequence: TGTGCCAGCAGTTTACGGGAGGACGGGGAGCTGTTTTTT. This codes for CASSLREDGELFF.

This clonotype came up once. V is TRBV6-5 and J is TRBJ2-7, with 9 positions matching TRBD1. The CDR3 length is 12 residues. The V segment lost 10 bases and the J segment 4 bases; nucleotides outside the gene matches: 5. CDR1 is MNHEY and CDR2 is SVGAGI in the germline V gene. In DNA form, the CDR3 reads TGTGCCACCACAGGGGGCCTTTACGAGCAGTACTTC. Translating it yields CATTGGLYEQYF.

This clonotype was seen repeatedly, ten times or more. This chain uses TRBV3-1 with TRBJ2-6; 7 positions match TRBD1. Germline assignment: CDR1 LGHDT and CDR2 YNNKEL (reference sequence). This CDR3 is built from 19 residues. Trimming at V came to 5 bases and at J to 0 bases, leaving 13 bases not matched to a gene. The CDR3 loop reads CASSSIWGTVGSGANVLTF. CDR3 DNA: TGTGCCAGCAGCTCCATCTGGGGGACAGTGGGCTCTGGGGCCAACGTCCTGACTTTC.

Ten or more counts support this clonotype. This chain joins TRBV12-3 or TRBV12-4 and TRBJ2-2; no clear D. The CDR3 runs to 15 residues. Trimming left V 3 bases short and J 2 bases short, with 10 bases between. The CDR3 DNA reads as TGTGCCAGCAGTTTCGGCAGGTACAACACCGGGGAGCTGTTTTTT. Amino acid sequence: CASSFGRYNTGELFF.

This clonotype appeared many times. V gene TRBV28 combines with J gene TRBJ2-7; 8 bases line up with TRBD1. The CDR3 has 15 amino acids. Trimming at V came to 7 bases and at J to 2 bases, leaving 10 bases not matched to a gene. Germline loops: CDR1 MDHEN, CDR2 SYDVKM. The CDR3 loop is CASTPHGTGTYEQYF. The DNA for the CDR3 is TGTGCCAGCACCCCACACGGGACAGGTACCTACGAGCAGTACTTC.

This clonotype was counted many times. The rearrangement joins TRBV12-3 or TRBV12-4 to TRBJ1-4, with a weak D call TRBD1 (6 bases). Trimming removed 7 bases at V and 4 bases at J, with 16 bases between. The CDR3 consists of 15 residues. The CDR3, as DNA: TGTGCCAGCAATGGGAGGGGGAATGGTAATGAAAAACTGTTTTTT. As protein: CASNGRGNGNEKLFF.

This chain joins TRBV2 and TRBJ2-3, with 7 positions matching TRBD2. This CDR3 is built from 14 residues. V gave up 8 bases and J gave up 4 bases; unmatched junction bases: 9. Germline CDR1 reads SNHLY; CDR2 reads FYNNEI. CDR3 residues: CASFWRERADTQYF. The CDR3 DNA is TGTGCCAGCTTCTGGCGGGAGCGGGCAGATACGCAGTATTTT.

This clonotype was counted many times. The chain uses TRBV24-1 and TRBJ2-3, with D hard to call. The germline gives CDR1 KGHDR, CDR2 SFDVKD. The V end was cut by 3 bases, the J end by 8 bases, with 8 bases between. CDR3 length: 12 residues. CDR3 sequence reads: CATSDTLGTQYF. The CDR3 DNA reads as TGTGCCACCAGTGATACACTGGGTACGCAGTATTTT.

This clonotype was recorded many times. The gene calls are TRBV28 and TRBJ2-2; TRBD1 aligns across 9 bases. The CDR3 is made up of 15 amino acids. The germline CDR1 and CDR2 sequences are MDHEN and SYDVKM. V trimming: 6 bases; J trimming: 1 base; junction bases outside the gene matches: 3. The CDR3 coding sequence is TGTGCCAGCAGATCGGGACAGGGGAACACCGGGGAGCTGTTTTTT. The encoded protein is CASRSGQGNTGELFF.